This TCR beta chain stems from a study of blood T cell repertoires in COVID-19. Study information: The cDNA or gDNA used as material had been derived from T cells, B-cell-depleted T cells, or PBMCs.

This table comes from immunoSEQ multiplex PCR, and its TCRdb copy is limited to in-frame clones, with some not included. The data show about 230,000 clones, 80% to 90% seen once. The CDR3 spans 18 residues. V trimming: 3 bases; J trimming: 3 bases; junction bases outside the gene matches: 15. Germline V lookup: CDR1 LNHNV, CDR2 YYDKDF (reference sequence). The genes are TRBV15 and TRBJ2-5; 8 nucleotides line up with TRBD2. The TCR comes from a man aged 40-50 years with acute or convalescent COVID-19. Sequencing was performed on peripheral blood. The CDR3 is CATSSTLSGDLIKETQYF. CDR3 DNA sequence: TGTGCCACCAGCAGCACACTTAGCGGGGACTTAATAAAAGAGACCCAGTACTTC.